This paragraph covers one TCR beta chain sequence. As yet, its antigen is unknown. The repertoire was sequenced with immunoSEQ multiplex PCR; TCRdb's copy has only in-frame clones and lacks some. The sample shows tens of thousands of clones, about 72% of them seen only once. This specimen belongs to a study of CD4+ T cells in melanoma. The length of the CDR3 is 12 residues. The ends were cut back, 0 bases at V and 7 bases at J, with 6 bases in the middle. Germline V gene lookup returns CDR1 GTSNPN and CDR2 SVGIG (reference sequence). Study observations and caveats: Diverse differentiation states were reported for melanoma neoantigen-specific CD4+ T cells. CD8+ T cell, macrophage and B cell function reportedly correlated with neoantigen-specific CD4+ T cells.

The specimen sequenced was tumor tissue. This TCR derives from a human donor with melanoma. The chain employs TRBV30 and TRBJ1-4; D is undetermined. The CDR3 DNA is TGTGCCTGGAGTGTACTGGGTGAAAAACTGTTTTTT. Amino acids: CAWSVLGEKLFF.